The rows below give T cell receptor beta chains drawn from one sample of a study of siplizumab effects on memory and regulatory T cells. Sequencing was performed with immunoSEQ multiplex PCR; in TCRdb, only in-frame clones are kept and a portion is missing. The sample contains 100,000 to 120,000 clones, just over 90% of which appear only once. Sequencing was carried out using CD4+ T cells sorted from blood. The source of these receptors is a human donor in good health. The CDR3 runs from the conserved cysteine through the conserved F or W. Each record gives: J gene, V gene, D gene, CDR3 protein, CDR3 DNA. D genes are given only for firm matches.

>TRBJ2-3|TRBV18|-
CASSLAGTDTQYF
TGTGCCAGCTCGCTTGCGGGCACAGATACGCAGTATTTT
>TRBJ2-2|TRBV11-3|-
CASSLDRRGELFF
TGTGCCAGCAGCTTAGATCGGCGCGGGGAGCTGTTTTTT
>TRBJ1-1|TRBV18|TRBD1
CASSLQGGTEAFF
TGTGCCAGCTCACTCCAGGGGGGCACTGAAGCTTTCTTT
>TRBJ2-2|TRBV11-2|-
CASSTRTNGELFF
TGTGCCAGCAGCACCCGGACGAACGGGGAGCTGTTTTTT
>TRBJ2-1|TRBV2|TRBD2
CASSLAGGVNEQFF
TGTGCCAGCAGTCTAGCGGGAGGAGTCAATGAGCAGTTCTTC
>TRBJ2-5|TRBV5-1|-
CASSLVGEETQYF
TGCGCCAGCAGCTTGGTCGGCGAAGAGACCCAGTACTTC
>TRBJ2-7|TRBV9|TRBD1
CASSAGTGPYEQYF
TGTGCCAGCAGCGCCGGGACAGGCCCCTACGAGCAGTACTTC
>TRBJ1-5|TRBV11-3|TRBD1
CASSAGQGVNQPQHF
TGTGCCAGCAGTGCGGGGCAGGGGGTGAATCAGCCCCAGCATTTT
>TRBJ2-6|TRBV5-1|-
CASSLGGVPRSGSNVLTF
TGCGCCAGCAGCTTGGGTGGAGTACCCCGCTCTGGGTCCAACGTCCTGACTTTC
>TRBJ2-2|TRBV6-4|-
CASSAEFATGELFF
TGTGCCAGCAGTGCGGAGTTTGCCACCGGGGAGCTGTTTTTT
>TRBJ1-5|TRBV10-1|TRBD1
CARGPTTGGYQPQHF
TGCGCCAGGGGTCCAACGACAGGGGGCTATCAGCCCCAGCATTTT
>TRBJ1-4|TRBV28|-
CASSLRATNEKLFF
TGTGCCAGCAGTTTAAGAGCAACTAATGAAAAACTGTTTTTT